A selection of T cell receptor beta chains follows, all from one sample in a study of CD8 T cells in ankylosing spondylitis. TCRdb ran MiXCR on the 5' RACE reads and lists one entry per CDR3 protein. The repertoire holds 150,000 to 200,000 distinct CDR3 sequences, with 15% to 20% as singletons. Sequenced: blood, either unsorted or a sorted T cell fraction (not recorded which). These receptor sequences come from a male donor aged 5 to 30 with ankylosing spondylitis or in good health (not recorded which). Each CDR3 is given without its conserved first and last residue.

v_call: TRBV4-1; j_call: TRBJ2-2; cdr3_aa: ASSQGTFGELF
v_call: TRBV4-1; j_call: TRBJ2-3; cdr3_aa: ASSQGAGGWDTQY
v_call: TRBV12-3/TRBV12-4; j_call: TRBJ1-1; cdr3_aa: ASSTPGVEATEAF
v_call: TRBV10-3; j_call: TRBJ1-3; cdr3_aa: AISDWGDSQTGGSSGNTIY
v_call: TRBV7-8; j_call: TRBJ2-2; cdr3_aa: ASSLEPSLTGELF
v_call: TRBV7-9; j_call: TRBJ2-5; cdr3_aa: ASSPGIYQETQY
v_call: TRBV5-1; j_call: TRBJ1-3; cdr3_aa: ASSLEAANGNTIY
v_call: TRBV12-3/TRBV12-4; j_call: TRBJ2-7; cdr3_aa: ASSFGIQGGLSRMPSYEQY
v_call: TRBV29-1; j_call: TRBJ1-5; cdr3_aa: SVCDRNNQPQH
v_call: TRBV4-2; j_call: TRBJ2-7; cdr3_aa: ASSQDEGRKHEQY
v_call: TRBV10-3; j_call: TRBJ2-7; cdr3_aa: AISEAGTNGEQY
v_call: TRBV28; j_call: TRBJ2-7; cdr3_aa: ASSTGTGPYEQY
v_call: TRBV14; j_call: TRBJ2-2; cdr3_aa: ASSQGLPNTGELF
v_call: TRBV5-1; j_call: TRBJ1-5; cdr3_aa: ASSLQGADQPQH
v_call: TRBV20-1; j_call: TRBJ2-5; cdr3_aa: SAATTSGRGETQY